Listed below are T cell receptor beta chains from one sample, sequenced in a study of long-term antiretroviral therapy in people with HIV. Repertoires were generated with immunoSEQ multiplex PCR, while TCRdb's copy carries only in-frame clones and drops some. Counted here are tens of thousands of clones, approximately 95% occurring once; the ten biggest clones make up under 10%. The sequences come from unsorted PBMCs, collected 7.6 years after starting antiretroviral therapy. These receptors all come from a woman aged 40 to 50 with HIV. CDR3s include the opening cysteine and the closing phenylalanine or tryptophan. A D gene is named only where the DNA matches it firmly. Clone size appears in some rows only: once, few, many, or a class for an expanded clone.

J gene: TRBJ2-3; V gene: TRBV5-1; clone size: -; D gene: TRBD1; CDR3 DNA: TGCGCCAGTACTACGACAGGGGTTGGCGGCACAGATACGCAGTATTTT; CDR3 protein: CASTTTGVGGTDTQYF
J gene: TRBJ2-1; V gene: TRBV9; clone size: few; D gene: -; CDR3 DNA: TGTGCCAGCAGCGTAGACGAAGGGGGGGGGCTGGCTGAGCAGTTCTTC; CDR3 protein: CASSVDEGGGLAEQFF
J gene: TRBJ1-1; V gene: TRBV6-6; clone size: -; D gene: -; CDR3 DNA: TGTGCCAGCAGGCCTACAAAGAACACTGAAGCTTTCTTT; CDR3 protein: CASRPTKNTEAFF
J gene: TRBJ1-1; V gene: TRBV6-5; clone size: -; D gene: -; CDR3 DNA: TGTGCCAGCAGTTATCGAGGACAGCGAAACACTGAAGCTTTCTTT; CDR3 protein: CASSYRGQRNTEAFF
J gene: TRBJ1-4; V gene: TRBV5-5; clone size: -; D gene: -; CDR3 DNA: TGTGCCAGCAGCTTACGCAGGACAGATGAAAAACTGTTTTTT; CDR3 protein: CASSLRRTDEKLFF
J gene: TRBJ2-7; V gene: TRBV5-1; clone size: -; D gene: -; CDR3 DNA: TGCGCCAGCGCAGGACAGAACTCCTACGAGCAGTACTTC; CDR3 protein: CASAGQNSYEQYF
J gene: TRBJ2-7; V gene: TRBV30; clone size: -; D gene: -; CDR3 DNA: TGTGCCTGGGGTGGTCACGAGCAGTACTTC; CDR3 protein: CAWGGHEQYF
J gene: TRBJ2-1; V gene: TRBV7-9; clone size: -; D gene: -; CDR3 DNA: TGTGCCAGCAGTTTCTCAGAGTCCTCCTACAATGAGCAGTTCTTC; CDR3 protein: CASSFSESSYNEQFF
J gene: TRBJ1-4; V gene: TRBV4-3; clone size: -; D gene: TRBD1; CDR3 DNA: TGCGCCAGCAGCCACCCCGGACAGGGGAGTGAAAAACTGTTTTTT; CDR3 protein: CASSHPGQGSEKLFF
J gene: TRBJ2-7; V gene: TRBV5-1; clone size: -; D gene: -; CDR3 DNA: TGCGCCAGCAGCTTGGGACACTCCTACGAGCAGTACTTC; CDR3 protein: CASSLGHSYEQYF
J gene: TRBJ1-1; V gene: TRBV5-8; clone size: -; D gene: -; CDR3 DNA: TGTGCCAGCAGCTTAATGCGGCGCCAGAACACTGAAGCTTTCTTT; CDR3 protein: CASSLMRRQNTEAFF
J gene: TRBJ2-3; V gene: TRBV5-4; clone size: -; D gene: TRBD1; CDR3 DNA: TGTGCCAGCAGCCCGATTCCGGGACAGGGAAGCACAGATACGCAGTATTTT; CDR3 protein: CASSPIPGQGSTDTQYF
J gene: TRBJ1-2; V gene: TRBV7-9; clone size: few; D gene: -; CDR3 DNA: TGTGCCAGCAGCTTTGCAGAGGCCAATGGCTACACCTTC; CDR3 protein: CASSFAEANGYTF
J gene: TRBJ1-1; V gene: TRBV30; clone size: -; D gene: -; CDR3 DNA: TGTGCCTGGAATGGGGGGCACACTGAAGCTTTCTTT; CDR3 protein: CAWNGGHTEAFF
J gene: TRBJ1-3; V gene: TRBV30; clone size: -; D gene: TRBD1; CDR3 DNA: TGTGCCTGGAGCGCGGGACAGCTGAGAAACACCATATATTTT; CDR3 protein: CAWSAGQLRNTIYF
J gene: TRBJ1-2; V gene: TRBV27; clone size: -; D gene: -; CDR3 DNA: TGTGCCAGCAGCGAAATCCCCTGGGTTAACTATGGCTACACCTTC; CDR3 protein: CASSEIPWVNYGYTF
J gene: TRBJ2-7; V gene: TRBV19; clone size: -; D gene: -; CDR3 DNA: TGTGCCAGTAGTATCCTGATGGGAGAGCAGTACTTC; CDR3 protein: CASSILMGEQYF
J gene: TRBJ1-1; V gene: TRBV30; clone size: -; D gene: -; CDR3 DNA: TGTGCCTGGAATCCAAGGGGTTCCGGAGGGTTAACTGAAGCTTTCTTT; CDR3 protein: CAWNPRGSGGLTEAFF
J gene: TRBJ1-1; V gene: TRBV5-5; clone size: -; D gene: TRBD1; CDR3 DNA: TGTGCCAGCAGCACCGCCGGGACAGGGAACACTGAAGCTTTCTTT; CDR3 protein: CASSTAGTGNTEAFF
J gene: TRBJ2-2; V gene: TRBV5-1; clone size: -; D gene: -; CDR3 DNA: TGCGCCAGCAGCTTTCGACTGGAGAACACCGGGGAGCTGTTTTTT; CDR3 protein: CASSFRLENTGELFF
J gene: TRBJ1-6; V gene: TRBV14; clone size: -; D gene: -; CDR3 DNA: TGTGCCAGCAGCCCGAATAATTCACCCCTCCACTTT; CDR3 protein: CASSPNNSPLHF
J gene: TRBJ1-1; V gene: TRBV11-2; clone size: -; D gene: -; CDR3 DNA: TGTGCCAGCAGCTCTGACGCTGACTCGAACACTGAAGCTTTCTTT; CDR3 protein: CASSSDADSNTEAFF